This TCR beta chain was found in a study of identical twins (dated by TCRdb to about 2016). Turning to the overall study: To test whether fetal clonotypes persist, the study used deep sequencing on TCR alpha and beta repertoires from monozygotic twins, unrelated adults of various ages, and cord blood. Replicate twin experiments were performed at different times using different library preparation protocols to rule out contamination.

Paper-wide results and their limitations: Compared with coincidental sharing between unrelated individuals, out-of-frame TCR alpha sequences shared between twins had an excess of sequences with low generation probability. Because the same donors could not be followed over many years, the conclusions relied on cross-sectional statistical analysis. Abundant cord blood beta clonotypes carried fewer insertions; young adult naive repertoires showed a weaker similar trend, while memory repertoires showed none. A weaker excess of twin sharing was found in beta out-of-frame sequences because the signal-to-noise ratio was lowered by fewer shared sequences. Recombination models systematically underestimated out-of-frame TCR alpha sharing in monozygotic twins but agreed with sharing between unrelated individuals. Invariant T cells such as MAIT and iNKT could partly confound zero-insertion analyses, although diverse VJ usage argued against such confounding for most clonotypes.

Every donor was a healthy Caucasian. Three unrelated non-twin adults were additionally sequenced: a male aged 18 to 30, a male aged 50 to 59 and a female aged 50 to 59. Miltenyi CD45RO+ enrichment and human naive T-cell isolation kits were used to isolate memory (CD45RO+) and naive T cells from PBMC. About this clonotype itself: It has no known antigen specificity. No per-base quality is available; no much larger clone lies one base away.

Library construction relied on 5' RACE. The instrument was an Illumina HiSeq 2000. Template switching introduced a universal primer binding site; the final cDNA contained a unique molecular identifier, enabling accurate counting of TCR cDNA molecules. Specific primers in the conserved constant-segment region were used to synthesize first-strand cDNA for the TCR alpha and beta chains. Each cDNA library was double barcoded, with a SMART-Mk sample barcode plus Illumina barcodes, to control for contamination. Two successive PCR steps introduced TruSeq adapter sequences along with Illumina sample barcodes. TCR alpha and beta cDNA libraries were sequenced on the Illumina HiSeq platform with custom primers. The original methods were these. MiGEC was used to process raw reads and extract unique molecular identifiers, and MiXCR was used to find CDR3 positions. For each individual, recombination models were inferred using an EM algorithm with the repgenHMM and IGoR tools. Shared clonotypes were analyzed with the tcR package in R, and sharing was normalized by the product of cloneset sizes. To study raw recombination without the effects of thymic and clonal selection, out-of-frame nonproductive sequences were analyzed. TCRdb redid the processing of the public reads, applying fastp at Q25 and MiXCR, and retained in-frame beta chains. Rows merge per CDR3 protein into single entries with the most common DNA and genes. TCRdb's processing, not the authors', yielded these V and J calls. Here the sample has 640,000 or so distinct CDR3 sequences; 6.1% occur a single time. Clones ranked in the top ten supply roughly 2% of the sample.

Input material: naive T cells sorted from blood. Reading the label with the study, this specimen's cell subset or site is: cells isolated with a human naive T-cell isolation kit. The clonotype comes from a man younger than 35 in good health.

The CDR3 sequence is CASSSLPRTRTDTQYF. The bases are TGTGCCAGCAGCTCACTTCCAAGAACCCGCACAGATACGCAGTATTTT. The chain links TRBV7-9 with TRBJ2-3; the D gene cannot be named for sure. Including the terminal cysteine and phenylalanine, the CDR3 comprises 16 residues. Only CDR3 DNA remains: 48 bases, in frame from the first base. Deletion took 4 bases off V and 1 base off J, with a span of 15 bases between the germline ends. The germline V gene encodes CDR1 SEHNR and CDR2 FQNEAQ (reference sequence).